Shown below are 10 T cell receptor beta chains from a single sample sequenced in a study of PD-1 blockade in classical Hodgkin lymphoma. The assay was immunoSEQ multiplex PCR, and TCRdb's table has in-frame clones only and misses some. The sample has 45,000 to 55,000 clones, roughly 80% seen once. Time point in this sample: cycle 4 day 1 (C4D1), after 6 weeks of nivolumab. There was relapse after autologous stem cell transplantation in every patient, and there was variation in brentuximab vedotin exposure. The input for sequencing was peripheral blood mononuclear cells (PBMCs), taken before the fourth cycle of nivolumab. The receptors were gathered from a human donor with classical Hodgkin lymphoma.

The chain employs TRBV29-1 and TRBJ1-1; the match to TRBD1 covers 10 bases. This CDR3 spans 13 amino acids. Trimming removed 2 bases from V and 11 bases from J; junction bases left unmatched: 8. From germline, CDR1 is SQVTM and CDR2 ANQGSEA. DNA for the CDR3: TGCAGCGTTGAAAAGGACAGGGGGAGCGTGGCTTTCTTT. Translated, it gives CSVEKDRGSVAFF.

This sequence joins TRBV7-3 and TRBJ1-2, with 7 bases aligning to TRBD1. The V and J ends lost 3 bases and 8 bases, in that order; junction bases with no gene match: 6. This CDR3 comprises 13 residues. CDR1 SGHTA and CDR2 FQGTGA come from the germline V gene. In DNA, the CDR3 is TGTGCCAGCAGCTTGTCCCAGGGGGGCGGCTACACCTTC. This codes for CASSLSQGGGYTF.

The chain uses TRBV11-3 and TRBJ2-1, with 7 bases identical to TRBD2. The J segment lost 7 bases and the V segment lost 0 bases, leaving 3 bases of the junction unmatched. The CDR3 length is 14 residues. Germline lookup yields CDR1 SGHNT and CDR2 YENEEA. The CDR3 coding sequence is TGTGCCAGCAGCTTAGAGGGGCGGGGGAATGAGCAGTTCTTC. The encoded protein is CASSLEGRGNEQFF.

This clone was observed a handful of times. The chain uses TRBV10-3 and TRBJ2-2, with D perhaps matching TRBD2 (6 bases). The CDR3 runs to 17 residues. V gave up 10 bases and J gave up 3 bases, with 24 bases separating them. Looked up from germline, CDR1 is ENHRY and CDR2 is SYGVKD. In DNA form, the CDR3 reads TGTGCCACAAAGGGTCTAGCGATGGTAGTGGACACCGGGGAGCTGTTTTTT. The encoded protein is CATKGLAMVVDTGELFF.

The chain is built from TRBV28 and TRBJ2-1; 14 nucleotides line up with TRBD2. V lost 5 bases and J lost 8; bases outside the gene matches: 8. The CDR3 has 16 residues. Germline CDR1 and CDR2: MDHEN and SYDVKM. The CDR3 region is CASSPRLAGGLDEQFF. The CDR3, as DNA: TGTGCCAGCAGTCCCCGACTAGCGGGAGGGTTAGATGAGCAGTTCTTC. Drawing the rest from reference TRBV28 and TRBJ2-1, the complete variable domain is DVKVTQSSRYLVKRTGEKVFLECVQDMDHENMFWYRQDPGLGLRLIYFSYDVKMKEKGDIPEGYSVSREKKERFSLILESASTNQTSMYLCASSPRLAGGLDEQFFGPGTRLTVL.

The chain combines TRBV27 with TRBJ2-5, with 9 bases lining up with TRBD2. The CDR3 consists of 13 residues. Trimming at V came to 7 bases and at J to 5 bases, leaving 5 bases not matched to a gene. CDR1 is MNHEY, CDR2 SMNVEV, per germline (reference sequence). CDR3 DNA sequence: TGTGCCAGCAATCTTAGCGGGAGCGAGACCCAGTACTTC. This encodes CASNLSGSETQYF.

The rearrangement links TRBV5-1 to TRBJ2-7; 11 bases map to TRBD2. This CDR3 contains 16 residues. CDR1 and CDR2 from the germline V gene are SGHRS and YFSETQ. Trimming removed 4 bases from V and 4 bases from J; junction bases left unmatched: 10. The CDR3 DNA sequence: TGCGCCAGCAGCCGGGGTAGCGGGAGGGAAGTATACGAGCAGTACTTC. It encodes CASSRGSGREVYEQYF. The complete variable domain, with remaining parts taken from reference TRBV5-1 and TRBJ2-7, reads KAGVTQTPRYLIKTRGQQVTLSCSPISGHRSVSWYQQTPGQGLQFLFEYFSETQRNKGNFPGRFSGRQFSNSRSEMNVSTLELGDSALYLCASSRGSGREVYEQYFGPGTRLTVT.

This chain uses TRBV28 with TRBJ2-5, with 7 bases matching TRBD1. The CDR3 runs to 15 residues. The germline V gene has CDR1 MDHEN and CDR2 SYDVKM. V shed 5 bases, J shed 0 bases, and the junction held 6 bases outside the gene matches. This chain's CDR3 is CASSIQQGYQETQYF. Written as DNA, the CDR3 is TGTGCCAGCAGTATACAACAGGGGTACCAAGAGACCCAGTACTTC.

The chain combines TRBV28 with TRBJ2-1; 10 positions agree with TRBD2. Germline CDR1 is MDHEN and CDR2 is SYDVKM. Germline trimming cut 2 bases from V and 9 bases from J; bases unmatched to any gene: 4. CDR3 length: 14 amino acids. The CDR3 loop reads CASSLASGRREQFF. CDR3 nucleotide sequence: TGTGCCAGCAGTTTAGCTAGCGGGAGACGTGAGCAGTTCTTC.

The chain recombines TRBV5-1 with TRBJ2-3; 12 bases line up with TRBD2. Looked up from germline, CDR1 is SGHRS and CDR2 is YFSETQ. J gave up 3 bases and V 4 bases, and 6 bases lay outside the gene matches. This CDR3 is built from 16 residues. CDR3 amino acids: CASSTGTSGWTDTQYF. Written as DNA, the CDR3 is TGCGCCAGCAGCACTGGGACTAGCGGGTGGACAGATACGCAGTATTTT.